This T cell receptor (beta chain) is from a study of blood T cell repertoires in COVID-19. Study summary: The cDNA or gDNA used as material had been derived from T cells, B-cell-depleted T cells, or PBMCs.

Study processing details: It was from reference gene primer amplification that nucleated cell counts were estimated. TCRdb's copy holds only in-frame clones and misses some; the assay was immunoSEQ multiplex PCR. V, J and clone size reflect that table, while D and trimming were determined from the DNA. This table has 150,000 to 200,000 clones, roughly 86% appearing once. The germline V gene encodes CDR1 SGHDN and CDR2 FVKESK. The CDR3 has 16 amino acids. The V gene lost 2 bases and the J gene lost 6 bases, with 18 bases spanning the gap. The sequence was obtained from an elderly woman in a cohort sampled during active or convalescent COVID-19. This chain links TRBV14 with TRBJ2-3; TRBD2 might be the D (6 bases). Sequencing was carried out using peripheral blood. CDR3 sequence (DNA): TGTGCCAGCAGCCAATGGAGTAGCGGATATTGGGATACGCAGTATTTT. This gives the protein CASSQWSSGYWDTQYF.